The rows below give T cell receptor beta chains drawn from one sample of a study of patients and donors after allogeneic stem cell transplantation. TCRdb analysed the RT-PCR reads with MiXCR anew, one entry per CDR3 protein. The sample comprises approximately 140,000 distinct CDR3 sequences, approximately 37% of which are singletons, and around 50% rests with the top ten. The specimen sequenced was blood, either unsorted or a sorted T cell fraction (not recorded which). The receptors stem from a human donor who was either an allogeneic HSCT recipient or a stem cell or donor lymphocyte infusion donor (not recorded which). It is not recorded whose cells these are; they may come from a transplant donor. The CDR3 runs from the conserved cysteine through the conserved F or W.

j_call v_call cdr3_aa
TRBJ1-6 TRBV28 CASSGGQVRSYNSPLHF
TRBJ1-2 TRBV12-3/TRBV12-4 CASTEDRGLGYTF
TRBJ1-1 TRBV6-6 CASSTGGRASNTEAFF
TRBJ2-3 TRBV9 CASSVQFATDTQYF
TRBJ1-5 TRBV28 CASSSHQGLGNQPQHF
TRBJ2-4 TRBV7-9 CASSFRHGNIQYF
TRBJ2-3 TRBV27 CASSPGLASDTQYF
TRBJ2-4 TRBV11-2 CASSLAGTGGVKNIQYF
TRBJ2-5 TRBV9 CASSEGTWRETQYF
TRBJ1-1 TRBV7-9 CASSSWHNTEAFF
TRBJ1-6 TRBV27 CASWPLPLNSPLHF
TRBJ1-5 TRBV12-3/TRBV12-4 CASRLGRGQPQHF
TRBJ2-7 TRBV28 CASSEILAGYEQYF
TRBJ2-3 TRBV28 CASSLSGGATDTQYF
TRBJ1-3 TRBV15 CATSRAQKAPFLRAGNTIYF
TRBJ2-5 TRBV5-1 CASSLRTSGGAGETQYF
TRBJ1-6 TRBV20-1 CSASRTGGGPLHF
TRBJ1-1 TRBV27 CASTPRSGPNTEAFF
TRBJ1-5 TRBV27 CASGASHQPQHF
TRBJ2-2 TRBV27 CASTPGGNTGELFF
TRBJ1-5 TRBV6-1 CASSDTGAQPQHF
TRBJ1-5 TRBV20-1 CSASALSGQGNQPQHF
TRBJ2-5 TRBV7-2 CASSRTLQETQYF
TRBJ1-3 TRBV20-1 CSAPGTPERGNTIYF
TRBJ1-2 TRBV20-1 CSARGWGYGYTF
TRBJ2-2 TRBV4-2 CASSRREAGELFF
TRBJ1-1 TRBV28 CASRALVGAEAFF
TRBJ1-5 TRBV28 CASSSPTLSNQPQHF